This T cell receptor beta chain was sequenced during a study of shared clonotypes between healthy human individuals. The germline CDR1 and CDR2 sequences are SGHRS and YFSETQ. The CDR3 contains 16 residues. After removal of 3 bases from V and 0 bases from J, the junction contained 4 bases not matched to a gene. Points from the study as a whole: Generally, naive subsets (rather than memory subsets) showed larger estimated richness.

The CD4+ fraction was divided into a CD45RA+ naive subset and a CD45RA-negative memory subset. This clone was detected many times. As yet, its antigen is unknown. Other nucleotide sequences in the sample specify the same CDR3. Data came from immunoSEQ multiplex PCR; TCRdb stores just in-frame clones and leaves some out. The sample consists of about 1 million clones, approximately 72% of them appearing once. Sequencing was done on a sample of memory CD4+ T cells sorted from blood. Subset denoted: CD45RA-negative fraction. The V and J genes are TRBV5-1 and TRBJ2-3, with 10 bases aligning to TRBD2. The clonotype comes from a man younger than 30 in good health. DNA of the CDR3: TGCGCCAGCAGCTCCGGGACTAGCGCCAGCACAGATACGCAGTATTTT. It is translated as CASSSGTSASTDTQYF.